Each of the 4 T cell receptor beta chains below was sequenced from the same sample in a study of T cells after yellow fever vaccination. MiXCR was run by TCRdb on the 5' RACE reads, yielding one entry per CDR3 protein. The sample consists of 300,000 to 400,000 distinct CDR3 sequences, approximately 13% of them appearing once. This sample comprised CD4+ T cells sorted from PBMCs, obtained 15 days after the yellow fever booster vaccination. These receptors were collected from a man aged 18 to 29 who received the YFV17D yellow fever vaccine.

The table lists this clonotype with a few counts. This chain joins TRBV12-3 or TRBV12-4 and TRBJ2-3; 8 nucleotides line up with TRBD2. The CDR3 is made up of 17 amino acids. Trimming removed 1 base from V and 2 bases from J; junction bases left unmatched: 8. The chain's CDR3 is CASSLGTSGGLTDTQYF. The CDR3 region has the DNA TGTGCCAGCAGTTTAGGCACAAGCGGGGGACTCACAGATACGCAGTATTTT.

This chain uses TRBV6-4 with TRBJ2-3; 12 bases align to TRBD1. Trimming took 5 bases from V and 2 from J; bases not matched to a gene: 5. Per germline, CDR1 MRHNA and CDR2 SNTAGT. The CDR3 covers 16 residues. This CDR3 is CASSPGTGGPTDTQYF. The CDR3 DNA reads TGTGCCAGCAGTCCCGGGACAGGGGGCCCCACAGATACGCAGTATTTT.

This clonotype has a handful of counts. The genes are TRBV10-3 and TRBJ2-5, with 8 bases matching TRBD2. There are 15 residues in the CDR3. Germline trimming cut 7 bases from V and 5 bases from J; bases unmatched to any gene: 12. Germline CDR1 and CDR2: ENHRY and SYGVKD. The CDR3 loop reads CAIKPGGGMSETQYF. Here the CDR3 DNA reads TGTGCCATCAAGCCCGGGGGGGGAATGAGTGAGACCCAGTACTTC.

The table lists this clonotype with a few counts. CDR3: CASAGGYSTDTQYF. In DNA, the CDR3 is TGTGCCAGCGCGGGCGGATATAGCACAGATACGCAGTATTTT. This rearrangement joins TRBV11-2 to TRBJ2-3, with D perhaps matching TRBD2 (5 bases). CDR3 size: 14 residues. From germline, CDR1 is SGHAT and CDR2 FQNNGV. V lost 8 bases, J lost 0 bases, and 12 bases lay in between.